This TCR beta chain was sequenced during a study of T cell repertoires and leukemia-associated antigens. As for the study in general: Samples yielded roughly 3.3 to 5.0 million effective reads each, over 15 million overall.

The CDR3 covers 16 residues. V dropped 3 bases and J dropped 4 bases, with 19 bases sitting between them. Each CDR3 protein gets one entry after TCRdb re-called the 5' RACE reads with MiXCR. Among some 13,000 distinct CDR3 sequences listed, approximately 38% were seen once. Worth noting for this clonotype: Its antigen is currently unknown.

Before use, CD3+ T cells rested overnight in serum-free medium. Study results and limitations: Specificity and function of the expanded clones need further investigation. No significant group difference appeared in Vbeta, Jbeta or VDJ counts.

Material for sequencing was CD3+ T cells sorted from blood and cultured. The receptor was derived from a female donor in good health. This chain links TRBV23-1 with TRBJ2-7; a weak D match, TRBD2 (8 bases). TRBV23-1 is placed among ORFs of uncertain function. CDR3 nucleotides: TGCGCCAGCAGTCATCCCCCGGGAGGGGGCGTTTACGAGCAGTACTTC. It encodes CASSHPPGGGVYEQYF.